Listed below are T cell receptor beta chains from one sample, sequenced in a study of CD8 T cells in ankylosing spondylitis. One entry per CDR3 protein results from TCRdb running MiXCR on the 5' RACE reads. Of 700,000 or so distinct CDR3 sequences listed, around 20% are singletons. The sequenced material came from blood, either unsorted or a sorted T cell fraction (not recorded which). These receptors were collected from a male donor with ankylosing spondylitis. The CDR3 runs from the conserved cysteine through the conserved F or W. A D gene is named only where the DNA matches it firmly. Only some rows state a clone size, as once, few, many or a class for expanded clones.

D,V,J,size,CDR3,DNA
-,TRBV20-1,TRBJ1-4,-,CSVAPGTEKLFF,TGCAGTGTAGCCCCTGGTACCGAAAAACTGTTTTTT
-,TRBV12-3/TRBV12-4,TRBJ2-1,few,CASTHSEESSYNEQFF,TGTGCCAGCACCCATAGCGAGGAGAGCTCCTACAATGAGCAGTTCTTC
-,TRBV29-1,TRBJ2-1,few,CSVESRRAREDYYNEQFF,TGCAGCGTTGAATCTCGGAGGGCCAGGGAGGATTACTACAATGAGCAGTTCTTC
-,TRBV11-2,TRBJ2-5,few,CASSSWTGIGGETQYF,TGTGCCAGCAGCTCCTGGACGGGAATTGGAGGGGAGACCCAGTACTTC
TRBD2,TRBV7-7,TRBJ2-1,-,CASSLDPAGGGNEQFF,TGTGCCAGCAGCTTAGACCCAGCGGGAGGTGGAAATGAGCAGTTCTTC
-,TRBV9,TRBJ2-3,-,CASSVDGSTDTQYF,TGTGCCAGCAGCGTAGACGGTAGCACAGATACGCAGTATTTT
-,TRBV12-3/TRBV12-4,TRBJ1-1,-,CASSGRGLEAFF,TGTGCCAGCAGCGGGAGGGGTTTGGAAGCTTTCTTT
TRBD2,TRBV11-3,TRBJ2-3,many,CASSQGGLAGHTDTQYF,TGTGCCAGCAGCCAGGGCGGACTAGCGGGTCACACAGATACGCAGTATTTT
-,TRBV6-2/TRBV6-3,TRBJ2-1,-,CASSYSVGSPVF,TGTGCCAGCAGTTACTCGGTTGGCTCCCCGGTCTTC
TRBD1,TRBV10-3,TRBJ2-7,-,CAISEPPGQGANYEQYF,TGTGCCATCAGTGAGCCCCCGGGACAGGGGGCAAACTACGAGCAGTACTTC
-,TRBV29-1,TRBJ1-2,few,CSVEGGDGYTF,TGCAGCGTCGAAGGGGGGGATGGCTACACCTTC
TRBD2,TRBV28,TRBJ2-3,-,CASNNPSGGLAVADTQYF,TGTGCCAGCAACAACCCCTCGGGGGGGCTAGCGGTGGCAGATACGCAGTATTTT
-,TRBV5-1,TRBJ2-7,many,CASSAGTNYEQYF,TGCGCCAGCAGCGCTGGGACCAACTACGAGCAGTACTTC
-,TRBV12-3/TRBV12-4,TRBJ1-5,few,CASTKSAMRGQPQHF,TGTGCCAGCACCAAATCGGCCATGCGGGGTCAGCCCCAGCATTTT
-,TRBV5-6,TRBJ2-7,-,CASSLVNGIYEQYF,TGTGCCAGCAGCTTGGTGAACGGGATCTACGAGCAGTACTTC
TRBD2,TRBV4-2,TRBJ2-3,-,CASSPRLAGVNTQYF,TGTGCCAGCAGCCCCCGACTAGCGGGAGTAAATACGCAGTATTTT
-,TRBV4-3,TRBJ2-5,-,CASSQDRQGLLQETQYF,TGCGCCAGCAGCCAAGACAGACAGGGACTACTCCAAGAGACCCAGTACTTC
TRBD2,TRBV12-3/TRBV12-4,TRBJ2-3,few,CASRGTGGALPDTQYF,TGTGCCAGCAGGGGAACCGGGGGGGCGCTGCCAGATACGCAGTATTTT
-,TRBV7-6,TRBJ2-7,-,CASSPREGGEQYF,TGTGCCAGCAGCCCTAGGGAGGGGGGCGAGCAGTACTTC
-,TRBV20-1,TRBJ2-5,-,CSAVIPRGQETQYF,TGCAGTGCCGTCATCCCAAGGGGCCAAGAGACCCAGTACTTC
TRBD1,TRBV2,TRBJ1-4,-,CASSGQGQEKLFF,TGTGCCAGCAGTGGACAGGGCCAGGAAAAACTGTTTTTT
-,TRBV7-2,TRBJ2-5,-,CASTSGQGRVETQYF,TGTGCCAGCACCTCAGGGCAGGGGAGGGTCGAGACCCAGTACTTC
TRBD1,TRBV12-3/TRBV12-4,TRBJ1-2,-,CASSPQGARTYGYTF,TGTGCCAGCAGCCCCCAGGGGGCGAGGACCTATGGCTACACCTTC
-,TRBV4-3,TRBJ2-6,few,CASSQDLEGTGANVLTF,TGCGCCAGCAGCCAAGATCTAGAGGGAACTGGGGCCAACGTCCTGACTTTC
-,TRBV29-1,TRBJ2-7,few,CSVRWGSNGEQYF,TGCAGCGTCCGATGGGGATCCAATGGCGAGCAGTACTTC
TRBD1,TRBV7-2,TRBJ1-5,-,CASSLGWTGSNQPQHF,TGTGCCAGCAGCTTAGGATGGACAGGTAGCAATCAGCCCCAGCATTTT
-,TRBV5-1,TRBJ1-1,few,CASSLSVSRAKNTEAFF,TGCGCCAGCAGCTTGTCGGTCTCCCGGGCCAAAAACACTGAAGCTTTCTTT
-,TRBV7-2,TRBJ1-2,few,CASSSGTSRTVYGYTF,TGTGCCAGCAGCTCCGGGACCTCTAGGACAGTCTATGGCTACACCTTC
TRBD1,TRBV4-3,TRBJ1-3,few,CASSRTGPENTIYF,TGCGCCAGCAGCCGGACAGGGCCCGAAAACACCATATATTTT
TRBD2,TRBV7-3,TRBJ2-2,-,CASSPQSGAGAGELFF,TGTGCCAGCAGCCCCCAGAGCGGCGCGGGAGCTGGGGAGCTGTTTTTT
-,TRBV29-1,TRBJ1-1,few,CSVEGQQNTEAFF,TGCAGCGTTGAGGGTCAGCAGAACACTGAAGCTTTCTTT
-,TRBV7-9,TRBJ2-7,-,CASRPDSSYEQYF,TGTGCCAGCAGGCCAGACAGTTCCTACGAGCAGTACTTC
-,TRBV1,TRBJ2-3,-,CTSSQDPGLAGGGTDTQYF,TGCACCAGCAGCCAAGACCCGGGACTAGCGGGGGGGGGCACAGATACGCAGTATTTT
TRBD2,TRBV9,TRBJ2-3,few,CASSVAGGTSGSTDTQYF,TGTGCCAGCAGCGTAGCGGGCGGGACTAGCGGGAGCACAGATACGCAGTATTTT
TRBD1,TRBV5-1,TRBJ1-2,-,CASSVKTGTGNYGYTF,TGCGCCAGCAGCGTAAAAACCGGGACAGGGAACTATGGCTACACCTTC
-,TRBV7-2,TRBJ2-5,-,CASSSSPGETQYF,TGTGCCAGCAGCTCTTCGCCGGGAGAGACCCAGTACTTC
-,TRBV27,TRBJ2-3,few,CASGGRPDTQYF,TGTGCCAGTGGGGGCCGGCCAGATACGCAGTATTTT
-,TRBV5-1,TRBJ2-3,few,CASSKGFTDTQYF,TGCGCCAGCAGCAAGGGGTTTACAGATACGCAGTATTTT
TRBD1,TRBV3-1,TRBJ1-1,-,CASSQATGREIEAFF,TGTGCCAGCAGCCAGGCGACAGGGCGGGAAATTGAAGCTTTCTTT
-,TRBV7-3,TRBJ2-2,few,CASSPALGGELFF,TGTGCCAGCAGCCCCGCCCTTGGCGGGGAGCTGTTTTTT
-,TRBV12-5,TRBJ2-7,-,CASGLVSRSYEQYF,TGTGCTAGTGGTTTGGTATCGCGGTCCTACGAGCAGTACTTC
-,TRBV4-1,TRBJ2-7,few,CASSSYTRDEQYF,TGCGCCAGCAGCTCCTATACTAGGGACGAGCAGTACTTC
-,TRBV10-2,TRBJ2-7,-,CASSERGDEQYF,TGCGCCAGCAGTGAGCGAGGGGACGAGCAGTACTTC
TRBD2,TRBV6-2/TRBV6-3,TRBJ2-5,-,CASSYLAENQETQYF,TGTGCCAGCAGTTACCTAGCGGAAAACCAAGAGACCCAGTACTTC
-,TRBV20-1,TRBJ1-5,-,CSASPQGGGGNQPQHF,TGCAGTGCCAGTCCACAGGGTGGAGGGGGCAATCAGCCCCAGCATTTT
TRBD2,TRBV30,TRBJ2-3,-,CAWSGGTSGTDTQYF,TGTGCCTGGAGTGGAGGGACTAGCGGCACAGATACGCAGTATTTT
TRBD1,TRBV28,TRBJ1-2,few,CASSTLLGTVTIDYGYTF,TGTGCCAGCAGTACCCTCCTCGGGACAGTGACGATAGACTATGGCTACACCTTC
TRBD2,TRBV4-3,TRBJ2-1,-,CASSQDGGRTSGDNEQFF,TGCGCCAGCAGCCAAGATGGGGGACGGACTAGCGGGGACAATGAGCAGTTCTTC
TRBD2,TRBV10-3,TRBJ2-3,-,CAIAGDLDTQYF,TGCGCGATAGCGGGAGACTTAGATACGCAGTATTTT
-,TRBV20-1,TRBJ2-5,-,CSARDLGAKKETQYF,TGCAGTGCTAGAGATTTGGGGGCCAAAAAAGAGACCCAGTACTTC
-,TRBV27,TRBJ2-3,-,CASSFPGARDTQYF,TGTGCCAGCAGTTTCCCCGGGGCGAGAGATACGCAGTATTTT
TRBD1,TRBV5-1,TRBJ1-1,many,CASSYTGGNTEAFF,TGCGCCAGCAGCTACACAGGGGGGAACACTGAAGCTTTCTTT
-,TRBV7-8,TRBJ2-7,-,CASSLARVGYEQYF,TGTGCCAGCAGCTTAGCCAGGGTAGGCTACGAGCAGTACTTC
-,TRBV3-1,TRBJ2-1,-,CASSQDGPQFF,TGTGCCAGCAGCCAAGACGGACCGCAGTTCTTC